This T cell receptor (beta chain) was observed in a study of early T cells in non-severe SARS-CoV-2 infection. TCRdb called the 5' RACE reads again in MiXCR, with one record for every CDR3 protein. This sample has about 80,000 distinct CDR3 sequences, with 9% to 15% found just once. The CDR3 runs 16 residues. From germline, CDR1 is MGHRA and CDR2 YSYEKL. V was trimmed by 1 base and J by 2 bases, leaving 12 bases between them. The chain links TRBV4-1 to TRBJ1-5, with no clear D. Here the sequenced sample was whole blood, taken at baseline. The TCR was taken from an adult who was a healthcare worker with PCR-confirmed SARS-CoV-2 infection or an uninfected control (not recorded which). The donor label of this sample is uncertain. This CDR3 is CASSQGRAVGNQPQHF. DNA of the CDR3: TGCGCCAGCAGCCAAGGGCGGGCAGTGGGCAATCAGCCCCAGCATTTT.